This T cell receptor beta chain was retrieved from a study of OX40 agonist ivuxolimab in advanced cancers. Blood sampling was done at baseline, cycle 4 day 1, and cycle 7 day 1. The CDR3 consists of 15 residues. The J segment lost 0 bases and the V segment lost 7 bases, leaving 7 bases of the junction unmatched. Germline V lookup: CDR1 SGHAT, CDR2 FQDESV (reference sequence). Assay: immunoSEQ multiplex PCR; the TCRdb copy retains only in-frame clones and omits some. This repertoire shows about 77,000 clones, more than 70% found once; its top ten account for approximately 0.8%. The receptor's source is an adult with an advanced solid tumor such as melanoma, head and neck, liver or kidney cancer. This specimen was CD4+ or CD8+ T cells sorted from blood, taken in a trial of the OX40 agonist ivuxolimab. V usage is TRBV11-1 and J usage is TRBJ2-3, with TRBD1 identical over 7 bases. CDR3 amino acids: CASNDRDRSTDTQYF. CDR3 nucleotides: TGTGCCAGCAACGACCGGGACAGAAGCACAGATACGCAGTATTTT.